This is a list of T cell receptor beta chains from one sample in a study of control samples from healthy donors and cancer patients. Profiled with immunoSEQ multiplex PCR; TCRdb holds only in-frame clones, not every one. The data show some 120,000 clones, around 89% seen once. Material for sequencing was blood. These receptors were collected from a woman between 65 and 79 years old in good health. Both conserved end residues are part of each CDR3. D genes are given only for firm matches. Where a row states a size, it is once, few, many or the class of an expanded clone; other rows omit it.

v_gene	abundance	d_gene	j_gene	CDR3aa	CDR3nt
TRBV7-2	NA	NA	TRBJ1-1	CASSLDLGSTEAFF	TGTGCCAGCAGCCTAGACTTGGGTAGCACTGAAGCTTTCTTT
TRBV29-1	NA	NA	TRBJ1-3	CSVQGGTGNTIYF	TGCAGCGTCCAAGGGGGGACAGGAAACACCATATATTTT
TRBV2	NA	TRBD1	TRBJ1-5	CASSQTGGQPQHF	TGTGCCAGCAGCCAGACAGGGGGCCAGCCCCAGCATTTT
TRBV27	NA	NA	TRBJ2-7	CASSSGISYEQYF	TGTGCCAGCAGTTCAGGGATCTCCTACGAGCAGTACTTC
TRBV24-1	NA	NA	TRBJ2-3	CATSDTGKSTDTQYF	TGTGCCACCAGTGATACAGGGAAGAGCACAGATACGCAGTATTTT
TRBV5-1	NA	NA	TRBJ2-3	CASSSGDHASTDTQYF	TGCGCCAGCAGCTCCGGGGACCACGCTAGCACAGATACGCAGTATTTT
TRBV12-3/TRBV12-4	once	TRBD1	TRBJ1-2	CASSSGGAFGYTF	TGTGCCAGCAGTTCAGGGGGGGCATTTGGCTACACCTTC
TRBV2	NA	TRBD1	TRBJ1-2	CASSELGQGLEGYTF	TGTGCCAGCAGTGAATTGGGACAGGGGTTGGAAGGCTACACCTTC
TRBV7-3	NA	NA	TRBJ1-1	CASSRGRSTEAFF	TGTGCCAGCAGCCGAGGACGGAGCACTGAAGCTTTCTTT
TRBV12-3/TRBV12-4	NA	NA	TRBJ2-7	CASSPGLVQQYF	TGTGCCAGCAGCCCCGGGTTAGTTCAGCAGTACTTC
TRBV6-2/TRBV6-3	NA	TRBD2	TRBJ2-5	CASSTLAGWQTQYF	TGTGCCAGCAGTACACTAGCGGGGTGGCAGACCCAGTACTTC
TRBV11-2	once	NA	TRBJ1-1	CASSGRDEAFF	TGTGCCAGCAGCGGACGGGATGAAGCTTTCTTT
TRBV19	once	TRBD2	TRBJ2-5	CASSDSGGLVETQYF	TGTGCCAGTAGTGATAGCGGGGGGCTCGTAGAGACCCAGTACTTC
TRBV7-3	NA	NA	TRBJ1-2	CASSPDGGFGDYGYTF	TGTGCCAGCAGCCCCGACGGGGGGTTTGGAGACTATGGCTACACCTTC
TRBV7-8	once	NA	TRBJ1-5	CASSLVVHQPQHF	TGTGCCAGCAGCTTAGTGGTTCATCAGCCCCAGCATTTT
TRBV3-1/TRBV3-2	NA	TRBD1	TRBJ2-7	CASSRDRVYEQYF	TGTGCCAGCAGCCGGGACAGGGTTTACGAGCAGTACTTC
TRBV11-2	NA	NA	TRBJ2-6	CASSTHSGANVLTF	TGTGCCAGCAGCACTCACTCTGGGGCCAACGTCCTGACTTTC
TRBV5-1	NA	NA	TRBJ1-5	CASSLTSGFDQPQHF	TGCGCCAGCAGCCTGACATCCGGATTCGATCAGCCCCAGCATTTT
TRBV7-8	NA	NA	TRBJ1-6	CASSLRTDNSPLHF	TGTGCCAGCAGCTTAAGAACGGATAATTCACCCCTCCACTTT
TRBV6-6	NA	NA	TRBJ1-2	CASSTRQSSGGYTF	TGTGCCAGCAGTACCCGACAGTCCTCCGGGGGCTACACCTTC
TRBV6-1	NA	TRBD1	TRBJ2-5	CASSEVGTGVGETQYF	TGTGCCAGCAGTGAAGTTGGGACAGGGGTGGGTGAGACCCAGTACTTC
TRBV5-4	NA	TRBD2	TRBJ2-5	CASSTTLLAGGPSTQYF	TGTGCCAGCAGCACAACACTCCTAGCGGGGGGCCCCTCGACCCAGTACTTC
TRBV5-1	NA	NA	TRBJ2-5	CASSLQGRETQYF	TGCGCCAGCAGCTTACAGGGTAGGGAGACCCAGTACTTC
TRBV6-6	NA	TRBD1	TRBJ1-6	CASSYSQGNSPLHF	TGTGCCAGCAGTTACTCACAGGGGAATTCACCCCTCCACTTT
TRBV28	NA	NA	TRBJ1-2	CASRWGGGHGYTF	TGTGCCAGCAGGTGGGGTGGGGGGCACGGCTACACCTTC
TRBV19	NA	NA	TRBJ1-1	CASRTNMNTEAFF	TGTGCCAGTAGGACAAACATGAACACTGAAGCTTTCTTT
TRBV7-6	NA	NA	TRBJ2-2	CASSGARAGELFF	TGTGCCAGCAGTGGAGCTCGGGCCGGGGAGCTGTTTTTT
TRBV5-1	NA	TRBD1	TRBJ1-1	CASSARQGGGTEAFF	TGCGCCAGCAGCGCGCGACAGGGGGGGGGCACTGAAGCTTTCTTT
TRBV4-1	once	NA	TRBJ2-2	CASSQDFGRVDPNTGELFF	TGCGCCAGCAGCCAAGATTTCGGCAGGGTAGACCCTAACACCGGGGAGCTGTTTTTT
TRBV3-1/TRBV3-2	NA	NA	TRBJ2-3	CASSHTEPSTDTQYF	TGTGCCAGCAGCCACACAGAACCTAGCACAGATACGCAGTATTTT
TRBV19	NA	NA	TRBJ1-2	CASSIGDGSGYTF	TGTGCCAGTAGTATAGGGGACGGGTCTGGCTACACCTTC
TRBV5-1	NA	NA	TRBJ2-5	CASSLGWGEQLQETQYF	TGCGCCAGCAGCTTGGGGTGGGGGGAACAGCTCCAAGAGACCCAGTACTTC
TRBV24-1	NA	TRBD1	TRBJ2-1	CATSAGQGTNEQFF	TGTGCCACCAGTGCAGGACAGGGGACAAATGAGCAGTTCTTC
TRBV5-1	NA	NA	TRBJ1-1	CASRLQGQAFF	TGCGCCAGCAGGTTACAGGGTCAGGCTTTCTTT